This T cell receptor (beta chain) was observed in a study of blood T cell repertoires in COVID-19. Study-level background: T cells, B-cell-depleted T cells, or PBMCs provided the cDNA or gDNA that served as material.

How the authors handled the data: By means of reference gene primer amplification, nucleated cell counts were estimated. Sequenced by immunoSEQ multiplex PCR; TCRdb stores in-frame clones only, minus some. The DNA was the basis for D and trimming; V, J and clone size are from that table. The sample contains hundreds of thousands of clones, approximately 87% of which appear only once. Looked up from germline, CDR1 is SGHNT and CDR2 is YYREEE (reference sequence). Trimming took off 1 base at V and 1 base at J, with 10 bases between the two ends. The CDR3 runs 15 residues. Specimen: peripheral blood. The rearrangement links TRBV5-4 to TRBJ2-3; D remains unclear. This clonotype originated in a man between 60 and 70 years old who had recovered from COVID-19. CDR3 bases: TGTGCCAGCAGCTTGTATCGGTTCGGCACAGATACGCAGTATTTT. Amino acid sequence: CASSLYRFGTDTQYF.